This T cell receptor (beta chain) comes out of a study of blood T cells in healthy people across ages. The study's findings and limits: Aged donors had fewer naive CD4+ cells and lower diversity than long-lived donors.

The CDR3 has 15 amino acids. Germline loops: CDR1 SNHLY, CDR2 FYNNEI. V lost 11 bases, J lost 2 bases, and 12 bases stayed unmatched. This clonotype was seen ten or more times. Antigen unknown. PCR was performed a second time for about 6 to 12 cycles using a sample-barcoded 5' primer and a J-beta primer mix. TCRdb reprocessed the 5' RACE reads via MiXCR and lists one record per CDR3 protein. Here the sample spans about 770,000 distinct CDR3 sequences, under 45% being singletons. J is TRBJ2-3 and V is TRBV2; 8 nucleotides agree with TRBD1. The receptor was isolated from a man in his fifties or sixties in good health. The sample comprised blood. CDR3 bases: TGTGCCGGAAGATCAGGGGGCACCCCCACAGATACGCAGTATTTT. This sequence encodes CAGRSGGTPTDTQYF. Full variable domain (missing parts from reference TRBV2 and TRBJ2-3): EPEVTQTPSHQVTQMGQEVILRCVPISNHLYFYWYRQILGQKVEFLVSFYNNEISEKSEIFDDQFSVERPDGSNFTLKIRSTKLEDSAMYFCAGRSGGTPTDTQYFGPGTRLTVL.